Below, 4 T cell receptor beta chains from the same sample are listed, as sequenced in a study of T cells in Graves' hyperthyroidism and ophthalmopathy. The investigators amplified TCR beta CDR3 regions from RNA transcripts. Researchers ran a first-round RT-PCR on the TCR CDR3 using the HTBI primer set. TCRdb re-analysed the multiplex PCR reads in MiXCR, keeping a single row per CDR3 protein. The sample lists some 690,000 distinct CDR3 sequences, 17% seen once, with less than 20% in the top ten. Material for sequencing was blood. The receptors shown here come from a man between 50 and 59 years old with Graves' hyperthyroidism.

This clonotype has at least ten counts. The gene calls are TRBV19 and TRBJ2-7, with 7 bases lining up with TRBD1. The CDR3 loop spans 15 amino acids. Per germline, CDR1 LNHDA and CDR2 SQIVND (reference sequence). Trimming took 6 bases from V and 0 from J; bases not matched to a gene: 8. The CDR3 spells CASRTTGANSYEQYF. The CDR3 DNA is TGTGCCAGTAGAACTACAGGGGCCAACTCCTACGAGCAGTACTTC.

This clonotype occurred many times. The rearrangement links TRBV19 to TRBJ2-1; a possible D gene is TRBD2 (6 bases). CDR3 size: 13 residues. CDR1 is LNHDA and CDR2 is SQIVND in the germline V gene (reference sequence). Trimming removed 4 bases at V and 7 bases at J, with 11 bases between. CDR3 sequence: CASSRLDGNEQFF. The CDR3, as DNA: TGTGCCAGTAGTAGACTAGACGGGAATGAGCAGTTCTTC.

The table lists this clonotype with many counts. The V gene is TRBV5-1, the J gene TRBJ2-6; D gene unclear. CDR3 length: 15 amino acids. CDR1 SGHRS and CDR2 YFSETQ come from the germline V gene. V gave up 4 bases and J gave up 0 bases, with 8 bases separating them. The CDR3 DNA reads TGCGCCAGCAGCGTACCTAACTCTGGGGCCAACGTCCTGACTTTC. It codes for CASSVPNSGANVLTF.

This clonotype was detected ten times or more. The rearrangement joins TRBV11-3 to TRBJ2-1; 11 bases agree with TRBD2. The trim removed 4 bases at V and 4 bases at J, leaving 18 bases unmatched. The CDR3 consists of 20 residues. Germline V CDR1 and CDR2: SGHNT, YENEEA. The CDR3 sequence: CASSSSIGSGRALGYNEQFF. The CDR3 nucleotides are TGTGCCAGCAGCTCCTCCATAGGTAGCGGGAGGGCCCTCGGATACAATGAGCAGTTCTTC.